The rows below give T cell receptor beta chains drawn from one sample of a study of early T cells in non-severe SARS-CoV-2 infection. TCRdb fed the 5' RACE reads into MiXCR, producing one record per CDR3 protein. The data contain some 66,000 distinct CDR3 sequences, roughly 9% of them seen just once; the ten biggest clones take up 2.5% to 3.5%. Sequenced input: whole blood. These receptors originate from an adult who was a healthcare worker with PCR-confirmed SARS-CoV-2 infection or an uninfected control (not recorded which). CDR3s include the opening cysteine and the closing phenylalanine or tryptophan. Fields, in order: V gene, CDR3 length, clone size, J gene, D gene, CDR3 DNA, CDR3 protein. D genes are given only for firm matches. Size is stated for part of the rows, as once, few or many counts, or as a class when the clone is expanded.

v_call: TRBV6-6
cdr3_length: 16
clone_size: few
j_call: TRBJ2-5
d_call: TRBD1
cdr3_nt: TGTGCCAGCAGTTACTCTCGGGACAGTTCCCAAGAGACCCAGTACTTC
cdr3_aa: CASSYSRDSSQETQYF

v_call: TRBV11-2
cdr3_length: 15
clone_size: -
j_call: TRBJ2-7
d_call: TRBD2
cdr3_nt: TGTGCCAGCAGCTTAGGGGTAGCGGGAGGGCACGAGCAGTACTTC
cdr3_aa: CASSLGVAGGHEQYF

v_call: TRBV20-1
cdr3_length: 15
clone_size: -
j_call: TRBJ2-6
d_call: -
cdr3_nt: TGCAGTGCGCGGGACTCGAGGTCTGGGGCCAACGTCCTGACTTTC
cdr3_aa: CSARDSRSGANVLTF

v_call: TRBV11-2
cdr3_length: 14
clone_size: -
j_call: TRBJ2-3
d_call: -
cdr3_nt: TGTGCCAGCAGCTGGGGGGCAAGGACAGATACGCAGTATTTT
cdr3_aa: CASSWGARTDTQYF

v_call: TRBV18
cdr3_length: 16
clone_size: many
j_call: TRBJ2-1
d_call: TRBD2
cdr3_nt: TGTGCCAGCTCACCACTCCGGACTAGCGGGAGGAATGAGCAGTTCTTC
cdr3_aa: CASSPLRTSGRNEQFF

v_call: TRBV6-5
cdr3_length: 14
clone_size: -
j_call: TRBJ2-7
d_call: TRBD1
cdr3_nt: TGTGCCAGCTATCGTTCACAGGGGGCCTCCGAGCAGTACTTC
cdr3_aa: CASYRSQGASEQYF

v_call: TRBV7-2
cdr3_length: 14
clone_size: -
j_call: TRBJ2-7
d_call: TRBD1
cdr3_nt: TGTGCCAGCAGCCCACAGGGGGGTACGGGCGAGCAGTACTTC
cdr3_aa: CASSPQGGTGEQYF

v_call: TRBV19
cdr3_length: 15
clone_size: many
j_call: TRBJ1-5
d_call: -
cdr3_nt: TGTGCCAGTCGAACAGACAACACCTACAATCAGCCCCAGCATTTT
cdr3_aa: CASRTDNTYNQPQHF

v_call: TRBV12-3/TRBV12-4
cdr3_length: 12
clone_size: -
j_call: TRBJ2-7
d_call: -
cdr3_nt: TGTGCCAGCAGGATAGGACTGAGCGAGCAGTACTTC
cdr3_aa: CASRIGLSEQYF

v_call: TRBV5-1
cdr3_length: 15
clone_size: few
j_call: TRBJ2-2
d_call: -
cdr3_nt: TGCGCCAGCAGCTTCGGAGACGCGAACACCGGGGAGCTGTTTTTT
cdr3_aa: CASSFGDANTGELFF

v_call: TRBV19
cdr3_length: 13
clone_size: few
j_call: TRBJ1-4
d_call: -
cdr3_nt: TGTGCCAGTAGTATCATATCGGCCGAAAAACTGTTTTTT
cdr3_aa: CASSIISAEKLFF

v_call: TRBV14
cdr3_length: 16
clone_size: few
j_call: TRBJ2-3
d_call: TRBD2
cdr3_nt: TGTGCCAGCAGCCCCCGGGCGGGAGAATTCTCGGATACGCAGTATTTT
cdr3_aa: CASSPRAGEFSDTQYF

v_call: TRBV5-1
cdr3_length: 14
clone_size: -
j_call: TRBJ2-1
d_call: -
cdr3_nt: TGCGCCAGCAGCTTGTTCGCCCGTGGGGATGAGCAGTTCTTC
cdr3_aa: CASSLFARGDEQFF

v_call: TRBV7-6
cdr3_length: 14
clone_size: few
j_call: TRBJ2-7
d_call: TRBD2
cdr3_nt: TGTGCCAGCAGCTTAGGGAGCGGGAGTCAAGAGCAGTACTTC
cdr3_aa: CASSLGSGSQEQYF

v_call: TRBV29-1
cdr3_length: 15
clone_size: few
j_call: TRBJ1-3
d_call: TRBD1
cdr3_nt: TGCAGCGTGTCCCAGGGGGCCCCCTCAGGAAACACCATATATTTT
cdr3_aa: CSVSQGAPSGNTIYF

v_call: TRBV20-1
cdr3_length: 14
clone_size: many
j_call: TRBJ2-1
d_call: TRBD2
cdr3_nt: TGCAGTGCCACGGGGGGGGCTCCCTACAATGAGCAGTTCTTC
cdr3_aa: CSATGGAPYNEQFF